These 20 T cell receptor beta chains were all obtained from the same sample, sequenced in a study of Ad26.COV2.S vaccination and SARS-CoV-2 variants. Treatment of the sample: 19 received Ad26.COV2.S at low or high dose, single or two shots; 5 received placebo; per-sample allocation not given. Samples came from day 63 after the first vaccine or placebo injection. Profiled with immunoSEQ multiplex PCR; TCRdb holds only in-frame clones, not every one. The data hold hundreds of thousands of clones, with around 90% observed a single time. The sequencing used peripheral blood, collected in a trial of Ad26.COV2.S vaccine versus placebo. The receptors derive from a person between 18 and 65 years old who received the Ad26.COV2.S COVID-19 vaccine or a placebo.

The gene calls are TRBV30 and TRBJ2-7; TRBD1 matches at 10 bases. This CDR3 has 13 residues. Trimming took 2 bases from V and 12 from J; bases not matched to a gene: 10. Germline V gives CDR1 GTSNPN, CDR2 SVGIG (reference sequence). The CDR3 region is CAWSLPGTGAGYF. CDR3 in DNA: TGTGCCTGGAGTTTGCCCGGGACAGGGGCAGGGTACTTC.

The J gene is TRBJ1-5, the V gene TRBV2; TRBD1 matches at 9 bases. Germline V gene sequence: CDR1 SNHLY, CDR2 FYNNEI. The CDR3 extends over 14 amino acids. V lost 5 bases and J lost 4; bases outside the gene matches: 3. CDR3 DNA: TGTGCCAGCAGTCCCGGGACAGGGAATCAGCCCCAGCATTTT. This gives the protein CASSPGTGNQPQHF.

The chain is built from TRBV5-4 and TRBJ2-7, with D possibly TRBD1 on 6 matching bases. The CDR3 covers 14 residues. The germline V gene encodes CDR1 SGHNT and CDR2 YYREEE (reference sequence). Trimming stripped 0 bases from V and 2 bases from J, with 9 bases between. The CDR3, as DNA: TGTGCCAGCAGCTTGGCAGGGGAGACCTACGAGCAGTACTTC. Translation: CASSLAGETYEQYF. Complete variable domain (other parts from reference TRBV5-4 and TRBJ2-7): ETGVTQSPTHLIKTRGQQVTLRCSSQSGHNTVSWYQQALGQGPQFIFQYYREEENGRGNFPPRFSGLQFPNYSSELNVNALELDDSALYLCASSLAGETYEQYFGPGTRLTVT.

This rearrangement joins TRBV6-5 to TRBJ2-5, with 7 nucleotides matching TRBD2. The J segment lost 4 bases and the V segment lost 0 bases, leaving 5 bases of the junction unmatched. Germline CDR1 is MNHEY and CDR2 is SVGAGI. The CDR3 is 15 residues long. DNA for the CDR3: TGTGCCAGCAGTTACTCGACTAGCTTCGGAGAGACCCAGTACTTC. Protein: CASSYSTSFGETQYF.

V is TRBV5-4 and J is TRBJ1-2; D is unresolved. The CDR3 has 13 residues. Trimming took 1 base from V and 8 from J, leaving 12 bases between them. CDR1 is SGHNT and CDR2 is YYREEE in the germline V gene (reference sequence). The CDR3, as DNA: TGTGCCAGCAGCTTGCGGGCTGGGGTCGGCTACACCTTC. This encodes CASSLRAGVGYTF.

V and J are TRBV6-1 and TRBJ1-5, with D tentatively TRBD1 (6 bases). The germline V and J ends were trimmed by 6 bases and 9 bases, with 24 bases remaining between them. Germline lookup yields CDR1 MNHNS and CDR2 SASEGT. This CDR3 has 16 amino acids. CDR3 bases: TGTGCCAGCAGAGAACAGGGTTGGGGGGGGCCCTGGCCCCAGCATTTT. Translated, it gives CASREQGWGGPWPQHF.

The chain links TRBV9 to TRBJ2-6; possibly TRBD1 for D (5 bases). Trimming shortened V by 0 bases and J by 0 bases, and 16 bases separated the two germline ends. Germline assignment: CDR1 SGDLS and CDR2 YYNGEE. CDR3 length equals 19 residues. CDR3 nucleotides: TGTGCCAGCAGCGTAGCTAACGGACATCCCCTCTCTGGGGCCAACGTCCTGACTTTC. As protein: CASSVANGHPLSGANVLTF.

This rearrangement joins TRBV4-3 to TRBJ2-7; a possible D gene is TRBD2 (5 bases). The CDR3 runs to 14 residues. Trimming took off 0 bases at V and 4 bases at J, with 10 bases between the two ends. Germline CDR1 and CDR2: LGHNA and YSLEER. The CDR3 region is CASSQDRGRYEQYF. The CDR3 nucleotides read TGCGCCAGCAGCCAAGACCGGGGTCGGTACGAGCAGTACTTC.

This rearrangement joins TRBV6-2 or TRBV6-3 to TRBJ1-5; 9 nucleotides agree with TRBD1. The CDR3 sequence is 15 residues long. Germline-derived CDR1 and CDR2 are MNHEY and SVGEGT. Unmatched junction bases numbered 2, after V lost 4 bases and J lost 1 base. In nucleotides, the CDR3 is TGTGCCAGCAGTTTAGACAGGGGGAGCAATCAGCCCCAGCATTTT. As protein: CASSLDRGSNQPQHF.

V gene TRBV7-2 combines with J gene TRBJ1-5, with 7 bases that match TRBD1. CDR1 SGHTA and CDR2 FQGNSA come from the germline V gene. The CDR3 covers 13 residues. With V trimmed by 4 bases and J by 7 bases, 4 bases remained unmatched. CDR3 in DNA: TGTGCCAGCAGCTACAGGGGCGAGCAGCCCCAGCATTTT. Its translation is CASSYRGEQPQHF.

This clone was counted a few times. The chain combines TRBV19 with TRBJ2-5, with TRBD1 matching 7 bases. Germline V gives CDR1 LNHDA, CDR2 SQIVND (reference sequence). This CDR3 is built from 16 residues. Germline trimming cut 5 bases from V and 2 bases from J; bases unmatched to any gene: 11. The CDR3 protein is CASSGYRDRLQETQYF. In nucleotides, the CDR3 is TGTGCCAGTAGTGGATACCGGGACAGATTACAAGAGACCCAGTACTTC.

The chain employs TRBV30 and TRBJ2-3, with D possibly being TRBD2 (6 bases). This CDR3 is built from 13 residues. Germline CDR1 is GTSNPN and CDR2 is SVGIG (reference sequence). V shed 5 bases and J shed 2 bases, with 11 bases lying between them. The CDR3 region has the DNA TGTGCCTGGGAACTAGCATACACAGATACGCAGTATTTT. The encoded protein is CAWELAYTDTQYF.

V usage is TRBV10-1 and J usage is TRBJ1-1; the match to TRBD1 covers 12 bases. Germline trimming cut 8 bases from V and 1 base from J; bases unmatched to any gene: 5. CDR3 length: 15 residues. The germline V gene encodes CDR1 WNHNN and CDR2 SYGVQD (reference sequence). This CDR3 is CASDGDRGPNTEAFF. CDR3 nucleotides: TGCGCCAGCGACGGGGACAGGGGGCCGAACACTGAAGCTTTCTTT.

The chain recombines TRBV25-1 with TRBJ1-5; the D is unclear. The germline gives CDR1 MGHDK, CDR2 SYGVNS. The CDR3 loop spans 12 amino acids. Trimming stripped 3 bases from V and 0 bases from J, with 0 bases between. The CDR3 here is CASSDSNQPQHF. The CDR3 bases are TGTGCCAGCAGTGATAGCAATCAGCCCCAGCATTTT.

CDR3 loop: CASSRAPGGELFF. CDR3 in DNA: TGTGCCAGCAGTCGAGCGCCGGGGGGGGAGCTGTTTTTT. The chain carries TRBV12-3 or TRBV12-4 and TRBJ2-2; possibly TRBD2 for D (5 bases). This CDR3 spans 13 amino acids. The germline V and J ends were trimmed by 5 bases and 8 bases, with 12 bases remaining between them.

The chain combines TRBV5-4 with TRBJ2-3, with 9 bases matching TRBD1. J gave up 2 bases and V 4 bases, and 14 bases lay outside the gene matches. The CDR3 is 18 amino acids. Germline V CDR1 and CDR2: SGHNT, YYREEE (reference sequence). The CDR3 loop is CASSGPGTGTGTTDTQYF. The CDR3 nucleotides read TGTGCCAGCAGCGGTCCCGGGACAGGGACGGGTACCACAGATACGCAGTATTTT.

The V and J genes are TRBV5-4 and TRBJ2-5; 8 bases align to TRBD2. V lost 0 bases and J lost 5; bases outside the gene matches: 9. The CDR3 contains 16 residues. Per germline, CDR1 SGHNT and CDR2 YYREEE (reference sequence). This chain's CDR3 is CASSLAGTRALETQYF. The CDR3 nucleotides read TGTGCCAGCAGCTTGGCCGGGACTAGGGCTTTGGAGACCCAGTACTTC.

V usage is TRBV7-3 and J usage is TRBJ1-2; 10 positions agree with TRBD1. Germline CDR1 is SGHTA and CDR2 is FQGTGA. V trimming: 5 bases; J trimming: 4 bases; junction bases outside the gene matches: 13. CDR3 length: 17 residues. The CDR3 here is CASSQYKGTGAGYGYTF. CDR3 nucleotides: TGTGCCAGCAGCCAATATAAAGGGACAGGGGCTGGCTATGGCTACACCTTC.

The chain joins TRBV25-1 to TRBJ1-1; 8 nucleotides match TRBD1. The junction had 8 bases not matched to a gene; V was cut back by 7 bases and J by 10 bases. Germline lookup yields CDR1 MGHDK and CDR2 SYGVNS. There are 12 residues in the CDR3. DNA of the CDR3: TGTGCCAGCAAGTCAGGGGGCTCGAGAGCTTTCTTT. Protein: CASKSGGSRAFF.

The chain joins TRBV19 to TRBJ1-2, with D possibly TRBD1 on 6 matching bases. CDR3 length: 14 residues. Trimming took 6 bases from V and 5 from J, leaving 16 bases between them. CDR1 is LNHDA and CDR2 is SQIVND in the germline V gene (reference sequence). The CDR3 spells CASSQALRGYGYTF. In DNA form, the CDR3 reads TGTGCCAGTAGCCAAGCACTGAGGGGGTATGGCTACACCTTC.